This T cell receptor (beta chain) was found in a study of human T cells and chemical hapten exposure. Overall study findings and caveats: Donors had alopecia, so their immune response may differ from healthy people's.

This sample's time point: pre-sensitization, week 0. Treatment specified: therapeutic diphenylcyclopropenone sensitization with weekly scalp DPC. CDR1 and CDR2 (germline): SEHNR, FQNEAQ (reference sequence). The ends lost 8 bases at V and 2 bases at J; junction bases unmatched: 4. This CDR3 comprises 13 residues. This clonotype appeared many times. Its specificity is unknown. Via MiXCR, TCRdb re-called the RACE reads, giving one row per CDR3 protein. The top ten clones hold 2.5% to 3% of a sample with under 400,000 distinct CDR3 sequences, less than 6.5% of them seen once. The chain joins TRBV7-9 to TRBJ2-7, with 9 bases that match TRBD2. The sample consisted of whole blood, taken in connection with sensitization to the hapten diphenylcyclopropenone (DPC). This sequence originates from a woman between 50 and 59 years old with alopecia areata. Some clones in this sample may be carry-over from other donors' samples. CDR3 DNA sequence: TGTGCCAGCGCCGGGACTAGCCCCTACGAGCAGTACTTC. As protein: CASAGTSPYEQYF.